A single TCR beta chain is shown here with its context. Antigen unknown. The entry originates in a study of T-cell reconstitution after alpha-beta-depleted transplantation in children. Points from the study as a whole: For some patients, TCRbeta diversity was high at day 60 because of recipient T cells and thymic progenitors that survived.

Construction of the TCRbeta library involved unique molecular identifiers. TCRdb recomputed calls from the PCR reads with MiXCR, one row per CDR3 protein. Of about 980,000 distinct CDR3 sequences in the sample, about 26% were seen once. The length of the CDR3 is 15 residues. Germline-derived CDR1 and CDR2 are MNHEY and SVGAGI. Trimming removed 2 bases at V and 3 bases at J, with 14 bases between. This specimen was PBMCs, mostly from graft donor cells, taken 360 days after TCRalphabeta/CD19-depleted stem cell transplant. The J gene is TRBJ2-7, the V gene TRBV6-5, with D possibly being TRBD2 (5 bases). The receptor was derived from a boy less than two years old who had a stem cell transplant for SCID, so the T cells may come from the graft donor. The CDR3 DNA sequence: TGTGCCAGCAGTTACGAAAGTGTGGGGAGCTACGAGCAGTACTTC. It translates to CASSYESVGSYEQYF.